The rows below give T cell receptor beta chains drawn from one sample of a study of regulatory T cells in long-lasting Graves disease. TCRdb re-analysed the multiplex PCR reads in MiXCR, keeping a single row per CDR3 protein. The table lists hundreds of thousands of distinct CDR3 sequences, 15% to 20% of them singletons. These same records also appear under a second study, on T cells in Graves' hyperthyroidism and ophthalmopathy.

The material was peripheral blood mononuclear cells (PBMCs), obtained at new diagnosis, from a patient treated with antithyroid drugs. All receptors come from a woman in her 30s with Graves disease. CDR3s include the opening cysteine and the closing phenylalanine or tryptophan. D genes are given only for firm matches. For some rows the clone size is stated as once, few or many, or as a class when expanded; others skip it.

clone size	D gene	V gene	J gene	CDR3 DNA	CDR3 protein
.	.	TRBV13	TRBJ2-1	TGTGCCAGCAGATGGGACACCCTGGGGTTCTTC	CASRWDTLGFF
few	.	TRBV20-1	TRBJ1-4	TGCAGTGCTATACGGGGGGCTTATAATGAAAAACTGTTTTTT	CSAIRGAYNEKLFF
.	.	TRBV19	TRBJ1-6	TGTGCCAGTAGTGCGGAGAGATTAAATTCACCCCTCCACTTT	CASSAERLNSPLHF
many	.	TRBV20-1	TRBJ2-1	TGCAGTGCTAGGCGCGAGTTGACAAGTGACTCCTACAATGAGCAGTTCTTC	CSARRELTSDSYNEQFF
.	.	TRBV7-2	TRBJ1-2	TGTGCCAGCAGCTCTCACATGACAGAGGGCTATGGCTACACCTTC	CASSSHMTEGYGYTF
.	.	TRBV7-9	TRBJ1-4	TGTGCCAGCAGCTTAGCGGTGGAAAAACTGTTTTTT	CASSLAVEKLFF
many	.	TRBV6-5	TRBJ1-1	TGTGCCAGCAGTTACTCGATCAGAAACCAGAACACTGAAGCTTTCTTT	CASSYSIRNQNTEAFF
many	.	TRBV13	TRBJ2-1	TGTGCCAGCAGCTTAGCTGGAGGGAGGCCCCCCAATGAGCAGTTCTTC	CASSLAGGRPPNEQFF
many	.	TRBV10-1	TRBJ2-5	TGCGCCAGCAGTGAGAATCGTGGGCCAAGGGGACCCCAGTACTTC	CASSENRGPRGPQYF
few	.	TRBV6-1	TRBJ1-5	TGTGCCAGCAGTGAAGAGTGGCAGGTGAATCAGCCCCAGCATTTT	CASSEEWQVNQPQHF
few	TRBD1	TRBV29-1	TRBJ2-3	TGCAGCGTTGGTGATAGGACAGGGGCAGATACGCAGTATTTT	CSVGDRTGADTQYF
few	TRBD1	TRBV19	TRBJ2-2	TGTGCCAGTAAAACTAAGGGAGCTGGGACAGTGAACACCGGGGAGCTGTTTTTT	CASKTKGAGTVNTGELFF
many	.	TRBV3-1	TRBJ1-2	TGTGCCAGCAGCCTGGAGGCACTCCCCTATGGCTACACCTTC	CASSLEALPYGYTF
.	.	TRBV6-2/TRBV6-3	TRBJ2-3	TGTGCCAGCGCTGTCACTAGCACGACAGATACGCAGTATTTT	CASAVTSTTDTQYF
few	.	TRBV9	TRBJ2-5	TGTGCCAGCAGCGTAGGAGGGGTGGGAGAGGAGACCCAGTACTTC	CASSVGGVGEETQYF
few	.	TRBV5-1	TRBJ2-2	TGCGCCAGCAGTAGTCGCGGGGCCAACACCGGGGAGCTGTTTTTT	CASSSRGANTGELFF
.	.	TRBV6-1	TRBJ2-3	TGTGCCAGCAGGCAGTTTTCTCAACTTGGCACAGATACGCAGTATTTT	CASRQFSQLGTDTQYF
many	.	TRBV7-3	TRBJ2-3	TGTGCCAGCAGCTTATCCCAGGGAACCGATACGCAGTATTTT	CASSLSQGTDTQYF
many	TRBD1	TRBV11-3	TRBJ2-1	TGTGCCAGCAGCTACCGGGACAGGGGAAAGGATGAGCAGTTCTTC	CASSYRDRGKDEQFF
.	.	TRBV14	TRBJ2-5	TGTGCCAGCAGCCAAGATTGGAAAGAGACCCAGTACTTC	CASSQDWKETQYF
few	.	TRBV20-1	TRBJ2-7	TGCAGTGCTAATATGGCCCACTCCTACGAGCAGTACTTC	CSANMAHSYEQYF
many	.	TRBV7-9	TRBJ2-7	TGTGCCAGCAGCTTAGGGCGTCAGGAGAACTACGAGCAGTACTTC	CASSLGRQENYEQYF
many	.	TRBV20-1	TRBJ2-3	TGCAGTGCTAGAGATGGGCGCGGTTCTGGGAATACGCAGTATTTT	CSARDGRGSGNTQYF
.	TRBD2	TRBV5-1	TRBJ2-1	TGCGCCAGCAGCTTGGAGGTGGGCGGGAGACGCCCCAATGAGCAGTTCTTC	CASSLEVGGRRPNEQFF
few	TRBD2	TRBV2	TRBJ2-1	TGTGCCAGCAGGGATAGCGGGAGGGCCTCCTACAATGAGCAGTTCTTC	CASRDSGRASYNEQFF
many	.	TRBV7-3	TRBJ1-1	TGTGCCAGCAGCTTAAGAGCTTCCAGGGATGGGTTGGCTGAAGCTTTCTTT	CASSLRASRDGLAEAFF
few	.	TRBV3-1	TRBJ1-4	TGTGCCAGCAGCCAAAGAGCAACTAATGAAAAACTGTTTTTT	CASSQRATNEKLFF
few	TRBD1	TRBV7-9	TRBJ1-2	TGTGCCAGCAGCGATACAGGGGAGGGCTACACCTTC	CASSDTGEGYTF
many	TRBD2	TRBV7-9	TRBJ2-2	TGTGCCAGCAGGGGACTAGCGGGTTCTGGCACCGGGGAGCTGTTTTTT	CASRGLAGSGTGELFF
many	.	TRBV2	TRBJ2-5	TGTGCCAGCAGTGTCCAGCGGGCTCTGGGGGTGACCCAGTACTTC	CASSVQRALGVTQYF
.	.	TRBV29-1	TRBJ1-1	TGCAGCGCCACGGGACGGGTGAACACTGAAGCTTTCTTT	CSATGRVNTEAFF
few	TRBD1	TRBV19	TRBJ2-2	TGTGCCAGTAATCTGCAGGGGGCCACGTCGCGCGGGGAGCTGTTTTTT	CASNLQGATSRGELFF
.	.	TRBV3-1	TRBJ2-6	TGTGCCAGCAATCCAGGACGGAGCTCTGGGGCCAACGTCCTGACTTTC	CASNPGRSSGANVLTF
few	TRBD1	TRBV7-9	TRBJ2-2	TGTGCCAGCAGACTACCGGGACAGGGCTTGAACACCGGGGAGCTGTTTTTT	CASRLPGQGLNTGELFF
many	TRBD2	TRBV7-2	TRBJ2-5	TGTGCCAGCAGCTCGGGACTATCCTCGGCGACCCAGTACTTC	CASSSGLSSATQYF
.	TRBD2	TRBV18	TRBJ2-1	TGTGCCAGCTCACCAGATCGGCTAGCGGGAGATGAGCAGTTCTTC	CASSPDRLAGDEQFF
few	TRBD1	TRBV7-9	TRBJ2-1	TGTGCCAGCAGCTCCTACGGGACAGATTACAATGAGCAGTTCTTC	CASSSYGTDYNEQFF
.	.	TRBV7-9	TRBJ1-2	TGTGCCAGCAGCTTAGCGGCGGGGTCCAACTATGGCTACACCTTC	CASSLAAGSNYGYTF
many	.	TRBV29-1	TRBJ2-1	TGCAGCGGGGGAAATAGAAACAATGAGCAGTTCTTC	CSGGNRNNEQFF
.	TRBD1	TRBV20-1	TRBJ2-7	TGCAGTGCTACGCCGGGACAGTCCTACGAGCAGTACTTC	CSATPGQSYEQYF
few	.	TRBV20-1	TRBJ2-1	TGCAGTGCTAGCCCAGTCGGGAGTGTACATGAGCAGTTCTTC	CSASPVGSVHEQFF
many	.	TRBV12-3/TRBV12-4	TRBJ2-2	TGTGCCAGCAGTCCCGCGAACACCGGGGAGCTGTTTTTT	CASSPANTGELFF
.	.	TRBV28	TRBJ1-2	TGTGCCAGCAGTTTGCCTGACCTCTACTATGGCTACACCTTC	CASSLPDLYYGYTF
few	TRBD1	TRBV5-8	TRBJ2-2	TGTGCCAGCTTCGGGACAGGGGTAATCCCCGGGGAGCTGTTTTTT	CASFGTGVIPGELFF
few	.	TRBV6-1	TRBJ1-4	TGTGCCAGCAGTCCCACCGGCAGGGAAGGGAATGAAAAACTGTTTTTT	CASSPTGREGNEKLFF